Shown below are 3 T cell receptor beta chains from a single sample sequenced in a study of radiotherapy plus CTLA-4 blockade in lung cancer listed by TCRdb under 2018. Library construction relied on the immunoSEQ multiplex PCR assay. This is the immuneACCESS table as TCRdb keeps it, with only in-frame sequences that have V and J called. A part of the clones is gone; compared with another copy, unresolved V genes explain less than half, and the rest is unexplained. This sample is represented by around 70,000 clones; about 80% of them were singletons. Less than 4.5% of the sample belongs to the ten largest clones. The material sequenced was peripheral blood, taken from a patient treated with radiotherapy plus ipilimumab. These receptors all come from a human donor with non-small cell lung cancer who had a partial response to radiotherapy plus ipilimumab.

The J gene is TRBJ2-5, the V gene TRBV5-1; D is perhaps TRBD1 (6 bases). Per the germline V gene, CDR1 is SGHRS and CDR2 is YFSETQ. The CDR3 is 14 residues long. With 4 bases removed from V and 5 bases from J, the gap between germline ends came to 15 bases. The CDR3 sequence: CASSVKGGQETQYF. The CDR3 bases are TGCGCCAGCAGCGTGAAGGGCGGACAGGAGACCCAGTACTTC.

The rearrangement links TRBV18 to TRBJ2-4; D possibly corresponds to TRBD2 (5 bases). CDR3 length: 17 amino acids. In germline, CDR1 is KGHSH, CDR2 LQKENI. V lost 3 bases and J lost 0, with 15 bases in between. CDR3 region: CASSPGLNRIAKNIQYF. In nucleotides, the CDR3 is TGTGCCAGCTCACCTGGACTCAACAGAATAGCCAAAAACATTCAGTACTTC.

The chain carries TRBV5-4 and TRBJ2-1, with TRBD2 identical over 8 bases. This CDR3 spans 15 amino acids. Trimming cost V 2 bases and J 3 bases; bases outside gene matches: 4. Looked up from germline, CDR1 is SGHNT and CDR2 is YYREEE (reference sequence). CDR3: CASSFGRGDYNEQFF. The CDR3 region has the DNA TGTGCCAGCAGCTTCGGGCGGGGGGACTACAATGAGCAGTTCTTC.